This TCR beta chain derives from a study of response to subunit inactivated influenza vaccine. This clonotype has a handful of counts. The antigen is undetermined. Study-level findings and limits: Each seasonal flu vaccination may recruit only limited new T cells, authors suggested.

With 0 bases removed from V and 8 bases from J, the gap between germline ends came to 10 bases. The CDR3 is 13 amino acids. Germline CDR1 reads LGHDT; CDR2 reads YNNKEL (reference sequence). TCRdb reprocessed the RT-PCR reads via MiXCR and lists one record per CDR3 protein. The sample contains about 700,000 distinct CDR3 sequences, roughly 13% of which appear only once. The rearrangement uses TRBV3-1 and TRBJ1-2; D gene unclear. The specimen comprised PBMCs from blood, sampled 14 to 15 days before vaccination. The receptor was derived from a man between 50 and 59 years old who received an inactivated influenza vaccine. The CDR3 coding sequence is TGTGCCAGCAGCCAAGACGGTTTCTCCGGCTACACCTTC. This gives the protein CASSQDGFSGYTF.